A selection of T cell receptor beta chains follows, all from one sample in a study of T-cell memory formation after mild COVID-19. MiXCR was run by TCRdb on the 5' RACE reads, yielding one entry per CDR3 protein. The sample holds roughly 500,000 distinct CDR3 sequences, roughly 22% seen once. The sample taken for sequencing was PBMCs or a T cell subset sorted from them (not recorded which). The receptor set was obtained from an adult woman who had mild COVID-19 (a few samples of this study predate the infection). Cell type and time point are not known. The CDR3 runs from the conserved cysteine through the conserved F or W. Fields, in order: V gene, clone size, J gene, CDR3 protein. For some rows the clone size is stated as once, few or many, or as a class when expanded; others skip it.

v_gene: TRBV5-1; abundance: .; j_gene: TRBJ2-6; CDR3aa: CASSLVIRSGANVLTF
v_gene: TRBV4-3; abundance: few; j_gene: TRBJ2-7; CDR3aa: CASSQNRAVSYEQYF
v_gene: TRBV7-9; abundance: .; j_gene: TRBJ2-6; CDR3aa: CASSFGDSGANVLTF
v_gene: TRBV27; abundance: .; j_gene: TRBJ2-1; CDR3aa: CASSLFGLAGAWDEQFF
v_gene: TRBV12-3/TRBV12-4; abundance: .; j_gene: TRBJ2-2; CDR3aa: CASSYTSTSGTGELFF
v_gene: TRBV20-1; abundance: few; j_gene: TRBJ2-1; CDR3aa: CSARPTSGRREEQFF
v_gene: TRBV4-1; abundance: few; j_gene: TRBJ1-2; CDR3aa: CASSLSEVGGVYTF
v_gene: TRBV18; abundance: .; j_gene: TRBJ1-1; CDR3aa: CASSPQQGMRNTEAFF
v_gene: TRBV19; abundance: .; j_gene: TRBJ2-3; CDR3aa: CASSILFGTAPNRDTQYF
v_gene: TRBV29-1; abundance: few; j_gene: TRBJ2-7; CDR3aa: CSVEESHEQYF
v_gene: TRBV12-3/TRBV12-4; abundance: .; j_gene: TRBJ2-1; CDR3aa: CASSNSRHNEQFF
v_gene: TRBV12-3/TRBV12-4; abundance: few; j_gene: TRBJ1-2; CDR3aa: CASSFGGSGYTF
v_gene: TRBV2; abundance: once; j_gene: TRBJ1-5; CDR3aa: CASTEVGGRNQPQHF